These 11 T cell receptor beta chains originate from one sample sequenced in a study of T and B cells in COVID-19 patients. Multiplex PCR with BIOMED2 TRB-A/B primer pools amplified TRB rearrangements. TCRdb independently ran MiXCR on the multiplex PCR reads; one entry per CDR3 protein. The data hold roughly 9,600 distinct CDR3 sequences, with about two fifths observed a single time. TRB was amplified from approximately 250-480 ng of blood genomic DNA. Material for sequencing was blood. All receptors come from a human donor with active COVID-19.

This clonotype was counted only a few times. V and J are TRBV30 and TRBJ1-2; D is unclear. The CDR3 extends over 11 amino acids. The V end lost 4 bases, the J end lost 8 bases, and 11 bases lay between the germline ends. The V gene's germline CDR1 is GTSNPN and CDR2 SVGIG (reference sequence). CDR3 bases: TGTGCCTGGATGTCAGGAGGCGGCTACACCTTC. Translating gives CAWMSGGGYTF.

This clonotype was seen a few times. The rearrangement uses TRBV12-3 or TRBV12-4 and TRBJ2-7, with D uncertain. The CDR3 covers 12 residues. Deletions cut 0 bases from V and 6 bases from J, with 6 bases between. The CDR3, as DNA: TGTGCCAGCAGTTTAGCAAGAACCGAGCAGTACTTC. Translated: CASSLARTEQYF.

This clonotype was seen just once. An end of the junction does not agree with germline; a read error may underlie this. The chain has TRBV5-1 and TRBJ2-1; TRBD1 agrees at 7 bases. This CDR3 spans 13 amino acids. The germline CDR1 and CDR2 sequences are SGHRS and YFSETQ. In DNA, the CDR3 is TGTGCCAGCAGACGACAGGGTTACAATGAGCAGTTCTTC. Translating gives CASRRQGYNEQFF. Supplemented by reference TRBV5-1 and TRBJ2-1, the full variable domain reads KAGVTQTPRYLIKTRGQQVTLSCSPISGHRSVSWYQQTPGQGLQFLFEYFSETQRNKGNFPGRFSGRQFSNSRSEMNVSTLELGDSALYLCASRRQGYNEQFFGPGTRLTVL.

The chain carries TRBV6-5 and TRBJ1-1; 7 nucleotides agree with TRBD1. J gave up 1 base and V 6 bases, and 11 bases lay outside the gene matches. The CDR3 sequence is 16 residues long. CDR1 MNHEY and CDR2 SVGAGI come from the germline V gene. The CDR3 coding sequence is TGTGCCAGCAGCTATGGGACAGCTATACCGAACACTGAAGCTTTCTTT. It encodes CASSYGTAIPNTEAFF.

This clonotype has a handful of counts. The chain couples TRBV19 to TRBJ1-4, with 7 bases matching TRBD1. Germline trimming cut 9 bases from V and 0 bases from J; bases unmatched to any gene: 4. Germline V lookup: CDR1 LNHDA, CDR2 SQIVND (reference sequence). The CDR3 length is 14 residues. CDR3 sequence (DNA): TGTGCCAGCAGGGGGGGCCCAACTAATGAAAAACTGTTTTTT. Protein: CASRGGPTNEKLFF. Filled out from reference TRBV19 and TRBJ1-4, the complete variable domain reads DGGITQSPKYLFRKEGQNVTLSCEQNLNHDAMYWYRQDPGQGLRLIYYSQIVNDFQKGDIAEGYSVSREKKESFPLTVTSAQKNPTAFYLCASRGGPTNEKLFFGSGTQLSVL.

This clonotype has only a few counts. The chain has TRBV5-4 and TRBJ2-5, with 15 bases fitting TRBD2. Germline lookup yields CDR1 SGHNT and CDR2 YYREEE (reference sequence). CDR3 length equals 15 residues. V was clipped by 3 bases and J by 4 bases; unmatched bases: 1. CDR3 nucleotide sequence: TGTGCCAGCAGCTGGGGACTAGCGGGAGGAGAGACCCAGTACTTC. Its translation: CASSWGLAGGETQYF.

This sequence joins TRBV7-2 and TRBJ2-5; 7 bases map to TRBD2. The CDR3 has 13 amino acids. CDR1 and CDR2 (germline): SGHTA, FQGNSA. V gave up 5 bases and J gave up 5 bases; unmatched junction bases: 5. The CDR3 is CASSPPAGETQYF. The DNA of the CDR3 is TGTGCCAGCAGCCCTCCAGCGGGGGAGACCCAGTACTTC. Together with reference TRBV7-2 and TRBJ2-5, the CDR3 gives the full variable domain: GAGVSQSPSNKVTEKGKDVELRCDPISGHTALYWYRQSLGQGLEFLIYFQGNSAPDKSGLPSDRFSAERTGGSVSTLTIQRTQQEDSAVYLCASSPPAGETQYFGPGTRLLVL.

There are a few counts of this clonotype. The chain employs TRBV5-6 and TRBJ2-5; a possible D gene is TRBD2 (6 bases). There are 16 residues in the CDR3. Trimming took off 4 bases at V and 7 bases at J, with 23 bases between the two ends. The germline gives CDR1 SGHDT, CDR2 YYEEEE. The DNA for the CDR3 is TGTGCCAGCAGCCAGGGCGGGGACTGGGGGTGGGCGACCCAGTACTTC. This codes for CASSQGGDWGWATQYF.

This clonotype was observed a few times. This CDR3 is CASQGTRRAGELFF. The CDR3 bases are TGTGCCAGCCAAGGGACCCGGCGGGCCGGGGAGCTGTTTTTT. This chain connects TRBV6-5 to TRBJ2-2; either TRBD1 or TRBD2 may supply D (5 bases each). Trimming shortened V by 8 bases and J by 6 bases, and 16 bases separated the two germline ends. This CDR3 comprises 14 residues. From germline, CDR1 is MNHEY and CDR2 SVGAGI.

The chain combines TRBV20-1 with TRBJ1-2, with 9 positions matching TRBD1. Per the germline V gene, CDR1 is DFQATT and CDR2 is SNEGSKA (reference sequence). This CDR3 region has 12 residues. CDR3 residues: CRVNRGRDGYTF. For the CDR3, the DNA is TGCAGGGTGAACAGGGGGCGTGATGGCTACACCTTC.

The genes are TRBV6-6 and TRBJ2-7; unclear D gene. The CDR3 runs 12 residues. Deletions cut 3 bases from V and 4 bases from J, with 7 bases between. Germline V gives CDR1 MNHNY, CDR2 SVGAGI (reference sequence). The CDR3 DNA follows: TGTGCCAGCAGTTATACAGAGTACGAGCAGTACTTC. Its protein is CASSYTEYEQYF.